The following is a T cell receptor beta chain sequence with its context. Antigen: not known. The CDR3 spans 19 residues. V gave up 6 bases and J gave up 0 bases, with 21 bases separating them. The germline V gene encodes CDR1 MRHNA and CDR2 SNTAGT. The data originate from a study of T cells after yellow fever vaccination. Study-wide points: A small share of clonotypes appeared in both CD4 and CD8 compartments. Faster peaking, at day 5 versus 15, marked a secondary response that was weaker. In post-booster samples, most primary-vaccination clones reappeared (about 95% CD4, about 91% CD8).

UMIs were added to TCR cDNA along with a universal primer site when it was made by 5'RACE template switching. TCRdb itself ran the 5' RACE reads through MiXCR, one entry per CDR3 protein. This table has roughly 330,000 distinct CDR3 sequences, 6.8% appearing once. The sequence was collected from a man younger than 35 who received the YFV17D yellow fever vaccine. This rearrangement joins TRBV6-4 to TRBJ1-6, with a possible D match to TRBD1 (5 bases). The sample here was PBMCs, taken around 45 days after the first yellow fever vaccination. CDR3 nucleotides: TGTGCCAGCAGACCCCGACAGCTAGCCCGAAGCTCCTATAATTCACCCCTCCACTTT. It encodes CASRPRQLARSSYNSPLHF.